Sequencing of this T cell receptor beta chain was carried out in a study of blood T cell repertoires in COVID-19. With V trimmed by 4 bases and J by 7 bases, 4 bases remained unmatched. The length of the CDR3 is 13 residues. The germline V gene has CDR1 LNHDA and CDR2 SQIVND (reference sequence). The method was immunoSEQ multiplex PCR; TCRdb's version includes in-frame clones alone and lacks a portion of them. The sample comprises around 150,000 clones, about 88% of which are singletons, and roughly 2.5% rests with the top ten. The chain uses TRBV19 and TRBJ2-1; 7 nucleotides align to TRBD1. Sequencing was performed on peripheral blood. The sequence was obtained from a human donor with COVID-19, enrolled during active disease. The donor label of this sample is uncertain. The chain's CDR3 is CASSKGQLNEQFF. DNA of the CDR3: TGTGCCAGTAGTAAGGGACAGCTAAATGAGCAGTTCTTC.